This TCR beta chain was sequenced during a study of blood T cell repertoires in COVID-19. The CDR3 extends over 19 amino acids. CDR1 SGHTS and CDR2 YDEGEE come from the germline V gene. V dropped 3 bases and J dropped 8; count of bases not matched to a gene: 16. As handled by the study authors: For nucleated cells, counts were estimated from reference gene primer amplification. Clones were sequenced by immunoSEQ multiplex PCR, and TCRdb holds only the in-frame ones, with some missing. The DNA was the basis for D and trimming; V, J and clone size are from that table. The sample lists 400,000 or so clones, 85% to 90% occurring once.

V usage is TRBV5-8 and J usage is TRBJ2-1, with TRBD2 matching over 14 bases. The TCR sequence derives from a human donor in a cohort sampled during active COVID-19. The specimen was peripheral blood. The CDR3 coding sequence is TGTGCCAGCAGCTGGGGGGCAGGACCGGGACTAGCGGGAGTCGATGAGCAGTTCTTC. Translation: CASSWGAGPGLAGVDEQFF.